This is a list of T cell receptor beta chains from one sample in a study of T cells in Graves' hyperthyroidism and ophthalmopathy. TCRdb called the multiplex PCR reads again in MiXCR, with one record for every CDR3 protein. The data show about 360,000 distinct CDR3 sequences, 20% to 30% seen once. Sequencing was done on a sample of blood. These TCRs come from a man aged 45-65 years with Graves' hyperthyroidism. CDR3s include the opening cysteine and the closing phenylalanine or tryptophan. Fields, in order: J gene, V gene, D gene, clone size, CDR3 length, CDR3 DNA, CDR3 protein. The D gene is left open where the match is weak. Part of the rows lack a size; the others show once, few, many or a class for expanded clones.

TRBJ2-5 | TRBV5-1 | NA | few | 15 | TGCGCCAGCAGCTTGAACTTTTGGCAGCTAGAGACCCAGTACTTC | CASSLNFWQLETQYF
TRBJ2-3 | TRBV14 | NA | once | 16 | TGTGCCAGCAGCCAAGATATGTTGGCTAGCGCCCCTCGCAGGTATTTT | CASSQDMLASAPRRYF
TRBJ2-5 | TRBV18 | TRBD2 | NA | 18 | TGTGCCAGCTCCGCGACTAGCGGGAGGGCCGGAAGCCAAGAGACCCAGTACTTC | CASSATSGRAGSQETQYF
TRBJ2-5 | TRBV20-1 | NA | NA | 13 | TGCAGTGCTAGAGATCCCCATAAAGAGACCCAGTACTTC | CSARDPHKETQYF
TRBJ2-1 | TRBV5-6 | NA | few | 15 | TGTGCCAGCAGCTATGCAGGGACACATGGGAATGAGCAGTTCTTC | CASSYAGTHGNEQFF
TRBJ2-7 | TRBV7-2 | NA | many | 12 | TGTGCCAGCAGCTTAGGAGGGAGCGAGCAGTACTTC | CASSLGGSEQYF
TRBJ2-1 | TRBV27 | TRBD2 | many | 19 | TGTGCCAGCAGTTTATGGACTAGCGGGAGTTATTCCTCCTACAATGAGCAGTTCTTC | CASSLWTSGSYSSYNEQFF
TRBJ1-5 | TRBV6-1 | TRBD1 | few | 15 | TGTGCCAGCAGTGCGTTTACAGGGGATAATCAGCCCCAGCATTTT | CASSAFTGDNQPQHF
TRBJ2-7 | TRBV5-1 | TRBD2 | NA | 14 | TGCGCCAGCAGAACCGGGACTAGCGGGATAGAGCAGTACTTC | CASRTGTSGIEQYF
TRBJ2-7 | TRBV7-9 | TRBD1 | NA | 14 | TGTGCCAGCACCGGGACAGAATATTCCTACGAGCAGTACTTC | CASTGTEYSYEQYF
TRBJ2-7 | TRBV6-5 | NA | NA | 13 | TGTGCCAGCAGTTCGGACAGTCCCTACGAGCAGTACTTC | CASSSDSPYEQYF
TRBJ2-1 | TRBV11-2 | TRBD1 | many | 12 | TGTGCCATCGGACAGGAAAGAACTGAGCAGTTCTTC | CAIGQERTEQFF
TRBJ1-5 | TRBV6-2/TRBV6-3 | NA | NA | 13 | TGTGCCAGCAGACAGGTAGGGAAGAAGCCCCAGCATTTT | CASRQVGKKPQHF
TRBJ1-1 | TRBV7-9 | NA | NA | 13 | TGTGCCAGCATGGAGACCATGAACACTGAAGCTTTCTTT | CASMETMNTEAFF
TRBJ1-2 | TRBV18 | NA | NA | 14 | TGTGCCAGCTCACCGCCGGGACAATTTTTTGGCTACACCTTC | CASSPPGQFFGYTF
TRBJ2-1 | TRBV6-1 | TRBD2 | many | 16 | TGTGCCAGCAGTCGGACTAGCGCGAACTCCTACAATGAGCAGTTCTTC | CASSRTSANSYNEQFF
TRBJ2-3 | TRBV6-1 | NA | few | 13 | TGTGCCAGCAGTCCCCAGCCCACAGATACGCAGTATTTT | CASSPQPTDTQYF
TRBJ2-3 | TRBV6-1 | TRBD2 | NA | 16 | TGTGCCAGCGTCCCGGGACTACACGATCCCGATGGGACGCAGTATTTT | CASVPGLHDPDGTQYF
TRBJ2-5 | TRBV7-3 | NA | many | 15 | TGTGCCAGCAGCTTAAGGCTAGCAGACCAAGAGACCCAGTACTTC | CASSLRLADQETQYF
TRBJ2-1 | TRBV20-1 | NA | NA | 14 | TGCAGTGCTCGTAGGGCTAGTTGGCTCAATGAGCAGTTCTTC | CSARRASWLNEQFF
TRBJ1-5 | TRBV27 | NA | few | 15 | TGTGCCAGCAGCCCCGCCACAGTTTCCCGTGGGCCCCAGCATTTT | CASSPATVSRGPQHF
TRBJ2-2 | TRBV9 | TRBD1 | NA | 17 | TGTGCCAGCAGCGTACGACAGGGGGCGATAATAACCGGGGAGCTGTTTTTT | CASSVRQGAIITGELFF
TRBJ2-3 | TRBV19 | TRBD2 | NA | 15 | TGTGCCAGTAACCGACTAGCGGGGTCCACAGATACGCAGTATTTT | CASNRLAGSTDTQYF
TRBJ2-1 | TRBV9 | NA | few | 16 | TGTGCCAGCAGCGTAGAGGGGAGCAGAGCCTACAATGAGCAGTTCTTC | CASSVEGSRAYNEQFF
TRBJ2-1 | TRBV24-1 | NA | NA | 12 | TGTGCCACCAGTGATTTTGGAGATGAGCAGTTCTTC | CATSDFGDEQFF
TRBJ2-7 | TRBV27 | NA | many | 13 | TGTGCCAGCAGTTTAACAGGGTCCTACGAGCAGTACTTC | CASSLTGSYEQYF